The clone carrying this T cell receptor beta chain was seen a handful of times. Antigen: not known. The sample belongs to a study of response to subunit inactivated influenza vaccine. Points from the study as a whole: Each seasonal flu vaccination may recruit only limited new T cells, authors suggested.

One entry per CDR3 protein, called by TCRdb with MiXCR from the RT-PCR reads. The profile shows approximately 700,000 distinct CDR3 sequences, about 15% of them singletons. This sequence originates from a man aged 45-65 years who received an inactivated influenza vaccine. The specimen was PBMCs from blood, collected less than 15 days before vaccination.

CDR3 sequence (DNA): TGCAGTGCTAGAGATGAAGCGGGAGTGGCCCACAATGAGCAGTTCTTC. It is translated as CSARDEAGVAHNEQFF. The rearrangement joins TRBV20-1 to TRBJ2-1; 8 nucleotides line up with TRBD2. The CDR3 consists of 16 residues. The V and J ends lost 0 bases and 5 bases, in that order; junction bases with no gene match: 9. Germline CDR1 is DFQATT and CDR2 is SNEGSKA (reference sequence).